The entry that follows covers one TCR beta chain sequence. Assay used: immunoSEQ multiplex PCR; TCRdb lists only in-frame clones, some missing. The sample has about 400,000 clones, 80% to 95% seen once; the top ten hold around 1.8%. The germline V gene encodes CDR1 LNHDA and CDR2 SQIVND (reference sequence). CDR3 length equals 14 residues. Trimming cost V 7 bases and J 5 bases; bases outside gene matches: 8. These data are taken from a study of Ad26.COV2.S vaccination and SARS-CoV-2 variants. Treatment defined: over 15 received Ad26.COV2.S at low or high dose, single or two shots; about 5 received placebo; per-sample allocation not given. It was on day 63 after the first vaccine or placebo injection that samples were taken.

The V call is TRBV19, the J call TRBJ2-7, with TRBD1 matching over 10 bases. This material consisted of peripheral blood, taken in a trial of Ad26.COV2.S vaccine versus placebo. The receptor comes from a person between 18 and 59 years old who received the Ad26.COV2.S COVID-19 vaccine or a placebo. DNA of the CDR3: TGTGCCAGTACCCGACAGGGGGCAATGGACGAGCAGTACTTC. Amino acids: CASTRQGAMDEQYF.